The source of this T cell receptor beta chain is a study of T-cell memory formation after mild COVID-19. About the study: TCR clusters were mostly confined to one donor each.

TCR alpha and TCR beta cDNA libraries carrying sample barcodes and UMIs were produced by 5'RACE using constant-segment primers. TCRdb re-derived calls from the 5' RACE reads in MiXCR, one entry per CDR3 protein. The sample yields about 110,000 distinct CDR3 sequences, over 15% seen once. The CDR3 is 15 residues long. Trimming shortened V by 5 bases and J by 2 bases, and 13 bases separated the two germline ends. CDR1 is SNHLY and CDR2 is FYNNEI in the germline V gene. Regarding the study as a whole: Detection of some responders pre-infection suggested pre-existing cross-reactive memory T cells participated.

In the case of this clonotype: Its antigen is currently unknown.

The chain links TRBV2 to TRBJ1-3, with a possible D match to TRBD1 (6 bases). The sample consisted of PBMCs or a T cell subset sorted from them (not recorded which). The origin of this receptor is a man between 18 and 29 years old who had mild COVID-19 (a few samples of this study predate the infection). Cell type and time point are not known. The CDR3 nucleotides read TGTGCCAGCAGTAACAGGGCAAACACTGGAAACACCATATATTTT. The encoded protein is CASSNRANTGNTIYF.